The 24 T cell receptor beta chains reported below all come from one sample, sequenced in a study of shared clonotypes between healthy human individuals. Generated by immunoSEQ multiplex PCR, the TCRdb table keeps only in-frame clones and is missing some. Among fewer than 650,000 clones listed, about 82% were seen once. The sequenced material came from PBMCs. These receptors were taken from a woman between 40 and 55 years old in good health. Some clones in this sample may be carry-over from other donors' samples.

J is TRBJ2-1 and V is TRBV28, with D unclear. V gave up 6 bases and J gave up 6 bases, with 12 bases separating them. The germline V gene encodes CDR1 MDHEN and CDR2 SYDVKM. The CDR3 runs 13 residues. The CDR3 protein is CASSPPASNEQFF. CDR3 sequence (DNA): TGTGCCAGCAGCCCCCCGGCTAGCAATGAGCAGTTCTTC. The variable domain in full, with the rest retrieved from reference TRBV28 and TRBJ2-1, is DVKVTQSSRYLVKRTGEKVFLECVQDMDHENMFWYRQDPGLGLRLIYFSYDVKMKEKGDIPEGYSVSREKKERFSLILESASTNQTSMYLCASSPPASNEQFFGPGTRLTVL.

The CDR3 here is CASSVGLAGAYNEQFF. The DNA for the CDR3 is TGTGCCAGCAGCGTAGGGCTAGCGGGAGCCTACAATGAGCAGTTCTTC. This chain uses TRBV9 with TRBJ2-1, with TRBD2 identical over 10 bases. The CDR3 spans 16 residues. Looked up from germline, CDR1 is SGDLS and CDR2 is YYNGEE. The J segment lost 2 bases and the V segment lost 0 bases, leaving 2 bases of the junction unmatched.

The chain carries TRBV4-2 and TRBJ2-1; D call uncertain. In germline, CDR1 is LGHNA, CDR2 YNFKEQ. Trimming removed 0 bases at V and 9 bases at J, with 18 bases between. The CDR3 length is 16 residues. CDR3: CASSQDMSTPLGEQFF. The CDR3 coding sequence is TGTGCCAGCAGCCAAGATATGTCGACCCCGCTAGGTGAGCAGTTCTTC.

Here the CDR3 DNA reads TGTGCCAGCAGCCCCCGGTTCCAGAACACCGGGGAGCTGTTTTTT. Its translation is CASSPRFQNTGELFF. V gene TRBV9 combines with J gene TRBJ2-2; D is uncertain. The CDR3 has 15 residues. V shed 4 bases and J shed 1 base, with 11 bases lying between them. From germline, CDR1 is SGDLS and CDR2 YYNGEE. The full variable domain, completed using reference TRBV9 and TRBJ2-2, is DSGVTQTPKHLITATGQRVTLRCSPRSGDLSVYWYQQSLDQGLQFLIQYYNGEERAKGNILERFSAQQFPDLHSELNLSSLELGDSALYFCASSPRFQNTGELFFGEGSRLTVL.

Only one count was recorded for this clone. V and J are TRBV27 and TRBJ2-7, with D hard to call. Trimming left V 2 bases short and J 3 bases short, with 8 bases between. From germline, CDR1 is MNHEY and CDR2 SMNVEV (reference sequence). The CDR3 extends over 13 amino acids. The CDR3 DNA sequence: TGTGCCAGCAGTTTAGCACGGAGCTACGAGCAGTACTTC. Encoded protein: CASSLARSYEQYF.

This CDR3 is CASRSFGVDTEAFF. The CDR3 coding sequence is TGTGCCAGCCGAAGTTTTGGGGTAGACACTGAAGCTTTCTTT. The chain carries TRBV7-8 and TRBJ1-1; D not certain. From germline, CDR1 is SGHVS and CDR2 FQNEAQ. Trimming cost V 8 bases and J 3 bases, with 16 bases left between them. This CDR3 comprises 14 residues.

The CDR3 loop reads CASGMSIGNTDTQYF. The CDR3 DNA is TGCGCCAGCGGGATGAGCATCGGGAACACAGATACGCAGTATTTT. The rearrangement joins TRBV5-1 to TRBJ2-3; the D gene is possibly TRBD2 (5 bases). This CDR3 is 15 amino acids long. CDR1 is SGHRS and CDR2 is YFSETQ in the germline V gene. Trimming shortened V by 7 bases and J by 2 bases, and 17 bases separated the two germline ends.

The chain joins TRBV19 to TRBJ1-2, with D possibly matching TRBD1 (6 bases). Germline V gives CDR1 LNHDA, CDR2 SQIVND (reference sequence). The CDR3 loop spans 12 amino acids. V was clipped by 9 bases and J by 10 bases, with 18 bases between them. The CDR3 is CASLSGQVDYTF. The CDR3 region has the DNA TGTGCCAGCCTCTCGGGACAAGTTGACTACACCTTC. Supplemented by reference TRBV19 and TRBJ1-2, the full variable domain reads DGGITQSPKYLFRKEGQNVTLSCEQNLNHDAMYWYRQDPGQGLRLIYYSQIVNDFQKGDIAEGYSVSREKKESFPLTVTSAQKNPTAFYLCASLSGQVDYTFGSGTRLTVV.

This clone appeared once. The chain combines TRBV9 with TRBJ2-1; TRBD2 is a possible D gene (6 bases). Trimming pared 0 bases from V and 8 bases from J, leaving 21 bases between. In germline, CDR1 is SGDLS, CDR2 YYNGEE. CDR3 length: 17 residues. The CDR3 bases are TGTGCCAGCAGCGTAGAAACCGGGAGCGGTAGTTGGGATGAGCAGTTCTTC. It encodes CASSVETGSGSWDEQFF.

The chain is built from TRBV2 and TRBJ2-7, with D unresolved. The CDR3 covers 12 residues. V was trimmed by 7 bases and J by 3 bases, leaving 10 bases between them. From germline, CDR1 is SNHLY and CDR2 FYNNEI. The CDR3 reads CASNLRGYEQYF. The CDR3 coding sequence is TGTGCCAGCAACCTCAGAGGCTACGAGCAGTACTTC. Variable domain in full (rest from reference TRBV2 and TRBJ2-7): EPEVTQTPSHQVTQMGQEVILRCVPISNHLYFYWYRQILGQKVEFLVSFYNNEISEKSEIFDDQFSVERPDGSNFTLKIRSTKLEDSAMYFCASNLRGYEQYFGPGTRLTVT.

The V gene is TRBV28, the J gene TRBJ2-7; D is unclear. The CDR3 loop spans 14 amino acids. V lost 3 bases and J 2 bases, leaving 11 bases between the germline ends. Germline V CDR1 and CDR2: MDHEN, SYDVKM. The chain's CDR3 is CASSLVTLPYEQYF. The CDR3 DNA reads as TGTGCCAGCAGTTTGGTCACCCTTCCCTACGAGCAGTACTTC.

The genes are TRBV18 and TRBJ2-7; the D gene is possibly TRBD2 (6 bases). The CDR3 length is 15 residues. V dropped 3 bases and J dropped 3 bases, with 15 bases sitting between them. Germline V gene lookup returns CDR1 KGHSH and CDR2 LQKENI. In DNA form, the CDR3 reads TGTGCCAGCTCACCCGCATTGGGGGGTAACTACGAGCAGTACTTC. This encodes CASSPALGGNYEQYF.

V is TRBV7-2 and J is TRBJ2-4; 14 bases fit TRBD2. From germline, CDR1 is SGHTA and CDR2 FQGNSA. The CDR3 loop spans 14 amino acids. V shed 5 bases, J shed 7 bases, and the junction held 1 base outside the gene matches. The DNA of the CDR3 is TGTGCCAGCAGCCGGACTAGCGGGAGGAACATTCAGTACTTC. Its protein is CASSRTSGRNIQYF.

Of note for this clone: This may arise from a read error, as a much more abundant clone is one base away. The CDR3 ends on some other residue instead of the conserved phenylalanine or tryptophan, so this is likely a read error. V gene TRBV6-1 combines with J gene TRBJ1-1; 8 positions agree with TRBD1. The CDR3 contains 13 residues. Losses at the gene ends were 6 bases for V and 7 bases for J; bases not matched to a gene: 7. CDR1 MNHNS and CDR2 SASEGT come from the germline V gene. The CDR3 DNA sequence: TGTGCCAGCAGACCCAGGGGGCGGGTTGAAGCTTTCTCT. It specifies CASRPRGRVEAFS.

The rearrangement joins TRBV6-1 to TRBJ2-3, with D hard to call. CDR1 and CDR2 (germline): MNHNS, SASEGT. V shed 5 bases and J shed 0 bases, with 9 bases lying between them. The CDR3 has 14 residues. The CDR3, as DNA: TGTGCCAGCAGTTCCCTCGCTAGCACAGATACGCAGTATTTT. Protein: CASSSLASTDTQYF.

The chain employs TRBV18 and TRBJ2-3, with D possibly being TRBD2 (7 bases). The CDR3 spans 16 residues. CDR1 and CDR2 from the germline V gene are KGHSH and LQKENI. V lost 6 bases and J 6 bases, leaving 22 bases between the germline ends. CDR3: CASSPALAEGGDTQYF. The CDR3 bases are TGTGCCAGCTCTCCTGCTCTAGCGGAGGGGGGCGATACGCAGTATTTT.

J is TRBJ1-6 and V is TRBV30; no clear D gene. The CDR3 totals 13 residues. Trimming took off 1 base at V and 8 bases at J, with 9 bases between the two ends. Looked up from germline, CDR1 is GTSNPN and CDR2 is SVGIG (reference sequence). Here the CDR3 reads CAWSATRDSPLHF. DNA of the CDR3: TGTGCCTGGAGTGCTACGAGGGATTCACCCCTCCACTTT.

The V and J genes are TRBV5-1 and TRBJ2-1, with 7 bases that match TRBD2. CDR1 SGHRS and CDR2 YFSETQ come from the germline V gene. The CDR3 has 15 residues. After removal of 3 bases from V and 4 bases from J, the junction contained 7 bases not matched to a gene. In nucleotides, the CDR3 is TGCGCCAGCAGCTCGGAGGGAGGGTCATACAATGAGCAGTTCTTC. It specifies CASSSEGGSYNEQFF.

The rearrangement joins TRBV6-5 to TRBJ2-3; D may be TRBD1 or TRBD2 (6 bases each). Trimming cost V 6 bases and J 0 bases, with 13 bases left between them. Looked up from germline, CDR1 is MNHEY and CDR2 is SVGAGI. This CDR3 is built from 15 residues. The CDR3 protein is CASSRGGTSTDTQYF. CDR3 bases: TGTGCCAGCAGCCGAGGGGGGACCAGCACAGATACGCAGTATTTT.

The J gene is TRBJ1-1, the V gene TRBV6-6; D is ambiguous. The germline V and J ends were trimmed by 2 bases and 1 base, with 5 bases remaining between them. The CDR3 spans 13 residues. The V gene's germline CDR1 is MNHNY and CDR2 SVGAGI (reference sequence). CDR3 in DNA: TGTGCCAGCAGTTACGCACCGAACACTGAAGCTTTCTTT. Amino acids: CASSYAPNTEAFF.

This clone was recorded at least ten times. Other DNA sequences in the sample encode the same CDR3. The chain carries TRBV7-9 and TRBJ1-2; unclear D gene. Germline assignment: CDR1 SEHNR and CDR2 FQNEAQ (reference sequence). The CDR3 totals 12 residues. V was clipped by 1 base and J by 8 bases, with 8 bases between them. CDR3: CASSLDREGYTF. The CDR3 region has the DNA TGTGCCAGCAGCTTAGATCGCGAGGGCTACACCTTC.

This clone showed up many times. V usage is TRBV6-4 and J usage is TRBJ2-1; 9 bases fit TRBD2. V was clipped by 6 bases and J by 9 bases; unmatched bases: 12. The CDR3 loop spans 15 amino acids. Germline lookup yields CDR1 MRHNA and CDR2 SNTAGT. CDR3 nucleotides: TGTGCCAGCAGCGAGACTAGCGGTGGGGGGAGTGAGCAGTTCTTC. Residues: CASSETSGGGSEQFF.

Ten or more counts support this clone. The chain recombines TRBV6-5 with TRBJ1-4; D gene unclear. This CDR3 is built from 12 residues. Trimming removed 8 bases at V and 5 bases at J, with 9 bases between. Germline V gene data show CDR1 as MNHEY and CDR2 as SVGAGI. CDR3 region: CASANPNEKLFF. The CDR3 coding sequence is TGTGCCAGCGCGAATCCGAATGAAAAACTGTTTTTT.

The chain combines TRBV7-6 with TRBJ2-7, with 8 positions matching TRBD1. This CDR3 has 15 residues. Germline-derived CDR1 and CDR2 are SGHVS and FNYEAQ. The V gene end was trimmed by 3 bases and the J gene end by 5 bases; junction bases not matched to a gene: 9. The CDR3 DNA reads TGTGCCAGCAGCTTGACAGGGGCATTTGGAAACGAGCAGTACTTC. Translation gives CASSLTGAFGNEQYF.